These T cell receptor beta chains were read from a single sample in a study of beta chain features in type 1 diabetes. This table comes from immunoSEQ multiplex PCR, and its TCRdb copy is limited to in-frame clones, with some not included. The sample lists 970,000 or so clones; about a sixth were seen once. Sequencing was carried out using naive CD4+ T cells from blood. Receptor source: a young woman in good health. CDR3s include the opening cysteine and the closing phenylalanine or tryptophan. Each record gives: J gene, D gene, clone size, CDR3 length, V gene, CDR3 protein, CDR3 DNA. D genes are given only for firm matches. Clone size is shown for a subset of rows, as once, few, many or a class of expanded clone.

j_gene: TRBJ1-5
d_gene: TRBD1
abundance: few
len: 14
v_gene: TRBV4-3
CDR3aa: CASSQERGRQPQHF
CDR3nt: TGCGCCAGCAGCCAAGAAAGGGGGCGGCAGCCCCAGCATTTT

j_gene: TRBJ2-7
d_gene: TRBD1
abundance: NA
len: 15
v_gene: TRBV7-9
CDR3aa: CASSSDRGGRYEQYF
CDR3nt: TGTGCCAGCAGCTCGGACAGGGGCGGAAGATACGAGCAGTACTTC

j_gene: TRBJ2-1
d_gene: TRBD2
abundance: NA
len: 17
v_gene: TRBV5-1
CDR3aa: CASSSRHTGLYYNEQFF
CDR3nt: TGCGCCAGCAGCTCCCGACACACGGGACTATACTACAATGAGCAGTTCTTC

j_gene: TRBJ1-1
d_gene: NA
abundance: few
len: 15
v_gene: TRBV28
CDR3aa: CASSLGAGQSTEAFF
CDR3nt: TGTGCCAGCAGTTTAGGTGCCGGGCAGTCAACTGAAGCTTTCTTT

j_gene: TRBJ1-1
d_gene: NA
abundance: few
len: 14
v_gene: TRBV29-1
CDR3aa: CSVAASIGTKKAFF
CDR3nt: TGCAGCGTTGCCGCCTCGATCGGGACAAAAAAAGCTTTCTTT

j_gene: TRBJ2-7
d_gene: NA
abundance: few
len: 10
v_gene: TRBV6-1
CDR3aa: CASLSYEQYF
CDR3nt: TGTGCCAGCCTATCCTACGAGCAGTACTTC

j_gene: TRBJ1-4
d_gene: NA
abundance: few
len: 15
v_gene: TRBV18
CDR3aa: CASSVSAGIVEKLFF
CDR3nt: TGTGCCAGCTCAGTTTCAGCGGGAATCGTTGAAAAACTGTTTTTT

j_gene: TRBJ2-2
d_gene: TRBD2
abundance: few
len: 16
v_gene: TRBV7-8
CDR3aa: CASSYTSGRYTGELFF
CDR3nt: TGTGCCAGCAGCTATACTAGCGGGAGGTACACCGGGGAGCTGTTTTTT

j_gene: TRBJ2-4
d_gene: NA
abundance: few
len: 16
v_gene: TRBV9
CDR3aa: CASSLEVAGARNIQYF
CDR3nt: TGTGCCAGCAGCTTAGAGGTGGCGGGGGCGAGAAACATTCAGTACTTC

j_gene: TRBJ1-2
d_gene: NA
abundance: NA
len: 14
v_gene: TRBV5-1
CDR3aa: CASGPGQTQYGYTF
CDR3nt: TGCGCCAGCGGACCAGGACAGACTCAATATGGCTACACCTTC

j_gene: TRBJ2-2
d_gene: TRBD1
abundance: NA
len: 16
v_gene: TRBV10-2
CDR3aa: CASSDSRTGNTGELFF
CDR3nt: TGCGCCAGCAGTGACTCTCGGACAGGGAACACCGGGGAGCTGTTTTTT

j_gene: TRBJ2-1
d_gene: NA
abundance: NA
len: 13
v_gene: TRBV5-8
CDR3aa: CASSPGLGKLQFF
CDR3nt: TGTGCCAGCAGCCCCGGACTGGGGAAGCTGCAGTTCTTC

j_gene: TRBJ2-7
d_gene: TRBD2
abundance: NA
len: 19
v_gene: TRBV18
CDR3aa: CASSPPGRSGSPLAYEQYF
CDR3nt: TGTGCCAGCTCACCACCGGGCAGGAGCGGGAGTCCTCTTGCGTACGAGCAGTACTTC

j_gene: TRBJ2-3
d_gene: NA
abundance: NA
len: 15
v_gene: TRBV7-9
CDR3aa: CASSLGTRDADTQYF
CDR3nt: TGTGCCAGCAGCTTAGGTACAAGGGATGCAGATACGCAGTATTTT

j_gene: TRBJ2-1
d_gene: TRBD2
abundance: NA
len: 16
v_gene: TRBV23-1
CDR3aa: CASSQALAGVSNEQFF
CDR3nt: TGCGCCAGCAGTCAGGCTCTTGCGGGGGTGAGCAATGAGCAGTTCTTC

j_gene: TRBJ2-2
d_gene: TRBD1
abundance: few
len: 15
v_gene: TRBV19
CDR3aa: CASKIGQGLFGELFF
CDR3nt: TGTGCCAGTAAAATAGGACAGGGCCTTTTCGGGGAGCTGTTTTTT

j_gene: TRBJ1-1
d_gene: NA
abundance: NA
len: 15
v_gene: TRBV5-4
CDR3aa: CASSLGRGVNTEAFF
CDR3nt: TGTGCCAGCAGCTTGGGGCGGGGGGTGAACACTGAAGCTTTCTTT

j_gene: TRBJ1-4
d_gene: NA
abundance: few
len: 16
v_gene: TRBV12-5
CDR3aa: CASGLDRFATNEKLFF
CDR3nt: TGTGCTAGTGGCCTGGACCGGTTTGCAACTAATGAAAAACTGTTTTTT

j_gene: TRBJ2-7
d_gene: TRBD1
abundance: few
len: 13
v_gene: TRBV29-1
CDR3aa: CSVSDRVGYEQYF
CDR3nt: TGCAGCGTTTCCGACAGGGTAGGCTACGAGCAGTACTTC

j_gene: TRBJ2-1
d_gene: TRBD2
abundance: NA
len: 15
v_gene: TRBV18
CDR3aa: CASSRSGTTGDEQFF
CDR3nt: TGTGCCAGCTCCCGATCCGGGACTACGGGCGATGAGCAGTTCTTC

j_gene: TRBJ2-5
d_gene: TRBD2
abundance: NA
len: 16
v_gene: TRBV29-1
CDR3aa: CSVQRTISGVRETQYF
CDR3nt: TGCAGCGTTCAAAGGACCATTAGCGGGGTCCGGGAGACCCAGTACTTC

j_gene: TRBJ1-2
d_gene: NA
abundance: NA
len: 14
v_gene: TRBV19
CDR3aa: CASLMAGANYGYTF
CDR3nt: TGTGCCAGTTTAATGGCAGGCGCTAACTATGGCTACACCTTC

j_gene: TRBJ2-5
d_gene: NA
abundance: NA
len: 13
v_gene: TRBV5-1
CDR3aa: CASSLFREETQYF
CDR3nt: TGCGCCAGCAGCTTGTTCAGGGAAGAGACCCAGTACTTC

j_gene: TRBJ2-7
d_gene: NA
abundance: few
len: 13
v_gene: TRBV7-8
CDR3aa: CASSQGNHGEQYF
CDR3nt: TGTGCCAGCAGCCAGGGGAACCATGGCGAGCAGTACTTC

j_gene: TRBJ2-3
d_gene: TRBD2
abundance: few
len: 17
v_gene: TRBV25-1
CDR3aa: CASSRRASGSGADTQYF
CDR3nt: TGTGCCAGCAGTCGGCGGGCTAGCGGGAGTGGGGCAGATACGCAGTATTTT

j_gene: TRBJ2-7
d_gene: TRBD2
abundance: few
len: 15
v_gene: TRBV6-5
CDR3aa: CASSSTSGISYEQYF
CDR3nt: TGTGCCAGCAGTTCGACTAGCGGGATTTCCTACGAGCAGTACTTC

j_gene: TRBJ2-7
d_gene: NA
abundance: few
len: 13
v_gene: TRBV5-6
CDR3aa: CASSWDFSYEQYF
CDR3nt: TGTGCCAGCAGCTGGGACTTCTCCTACGAGCAGTACTTC

j_gene: TRBJ1-4
d_gene: NA
abundance: NA
len: 14
v_gene: TRBV7-3
CDR3aa: CASSSIKAYEKLFF
CDR3nt: TGTGCCAGCAGCTCCATTAAGGCCTACGAAAAACTGTTTTTT

j_gene: TRBJ2-3
d_gene: TRBD2
abundance: few
len: 16
v_gene: TRBV7-2
CDR3aa: CASSFNFKLAGDTQYF
CDR3nt: TGTGCCAGCAGCTTTAATTTCAAACTAGCGGGAGATACGCAGTATTTT

j_gene: TRBJ2-7
d_gene: NA
abundance: NA
len: 15
v_gene: TRBV5-6
CDR3aa: CASSFRPAYSYEQYF
CDR3nt: TGTGCCAGCAGCTTTCGACCAGCTTACTCCTACGAGCAGTACTTC

j_gene: TRBJ1-5
d_gene: NA
abundance: NA
len: 13
v_gene: TRBV6-6
CDR3aa: CASSPGTHQPQHF
CDR3nt: TGTGCCAGCAGCCCCGGGACGCACCAGCCCCAGCATTTT

j_gene: TRBJ2-1
d_gene: TRBD2
abundance: few
len: 15
v_gene: TRBV27
CDR3aa: CASSLGGTSASYEFF
CDR3nt: TGTGCCAGCAGTTTGGGGGGGACTAGCGCTTCATACGAGTTCTTC

j_gene: TRBJ2-1
d_gene: TRBD2
abundance: few
len: 15
v_gene: TRBV4-3
CDR3aa: CASSQDFGTSGQQFF
CDR3nt: TGCGCCAGCAGCCAAGATTTTGGGACTAGCGGGCAGCAGTTCTTC

j_gene: TRBJ2-2
d_gene: TRBD2
abundance: NA
len: 17
v_gene: TRBV4-2
CDR3aa: CASSQVELAGYTGELFF
CDR3nt: TGTGCCAGCAGCCAAGTAGAGCTAGCGGGATACACCGGGGAGCTGTTTTTT

j_gene: TRBJ2-1
d_gene: NA
abundance: NA
len: 12
v_gene: TRBV19
CDR3aa: CASSIGVGEQFF
CDR3nt: TGTGCCAGTAGTATTGGGGTTGGTGAGCAGTTCTTC

j_gene: TRBJ2-1
d_gene: NA
abundance: few
len: 16
v_gene: TRBV7-9
CDR3aa: CASSSPGSASYNEQFF
CDR3nt: TGTGCCAGCAGCTCCCCCGGTAGCGCCTCCTACAATGAGCAGTTCTTC

j_gene: TRBJ1-1
d_gene: NA
abundance: NA
len: 14
v_gene: TRBV28
CDR3aa: CASSSQRGNTEAFF
CDR3nt: TGTGCCAGCAGTTCACAGAGGGGGAACACTGAAGCTTTCTTT

j_gene: TRBJ2-2
d_gene: NA
abundance: NA
len: 14
v_gene: TRBV15
CDR3aa: CATSRVGYTGELFF
CDR3nt: TGTGCCACCAGCAGAGTGGGGTACACCGGGGAGCTGTTTTTT